Detailed here is one T cell receptor (beta chain). This entry belongs to a study of blood T cell repertoires in COVID-19. Across the whole study: T cells, B-cell-depleted T cells, or PBMCs provided the cDNA or gDNA that served as material.

The CDR3 totals 14 residues. With 2 bases removed from V and 3 bases from J, the gap between germline ends came to 13 bases. CDR1 and CDR2 (germline): GTSNPN, SVGIG (reference sequence). Exposed participants encountered a COVID-19 case during the 2 weeks preceding study entry. Here immunoSEQ multiplex PCR was the method, and the copy in TCRdb shows in-frame clones only, minus some. The repertoire has hundreds of thousands of clones, 82% of them found once; the top ten carry 5%. The sequencing sample was made of PBMCs or T cells enriched from blood (not recorded which). The rearrangement links TRBV30 to TRBJ1-1, with D perhaps matching TRBD1 (6 bases). The sequence was obtained from a middle-aged man who had been exposed to COVID-19. The DNA of the CDR3 is TGTGCCTGGAGTAACAGGGATTTGCACACTGAAGCTTTCTTT. It encodes CAWSNRDLHTEAFF.